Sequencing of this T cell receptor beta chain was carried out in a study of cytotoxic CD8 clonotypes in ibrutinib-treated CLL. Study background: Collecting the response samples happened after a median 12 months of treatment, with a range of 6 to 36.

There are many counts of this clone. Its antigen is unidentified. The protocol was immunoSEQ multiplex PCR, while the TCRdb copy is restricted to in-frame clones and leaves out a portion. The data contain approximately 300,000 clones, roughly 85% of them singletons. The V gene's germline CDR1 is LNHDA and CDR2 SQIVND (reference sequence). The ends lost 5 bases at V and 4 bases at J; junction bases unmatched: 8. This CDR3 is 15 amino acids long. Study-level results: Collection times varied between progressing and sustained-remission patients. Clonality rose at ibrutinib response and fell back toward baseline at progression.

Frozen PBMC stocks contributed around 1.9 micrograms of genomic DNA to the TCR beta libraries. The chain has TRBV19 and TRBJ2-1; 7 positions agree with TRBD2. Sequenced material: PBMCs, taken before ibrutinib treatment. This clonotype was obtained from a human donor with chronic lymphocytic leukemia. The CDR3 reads CASSPRSGTYNEQFF. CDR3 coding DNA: TGTGCCAGTAGTCCCCGGAGCGGGACTTACAATGAGCAGTTCTTC.